This is a list of T cell receptor beta chains from one sample in a study of preoperative IRX-2 immunotherapy in early breast cancer. The repertoire was sequenced with immunoSEQ multiplex PCR; TCRdb's copy has only in-frame clones and lacks some. Of 15,000 to 25,000 clones listed, 70% to 90% were seen once; the top ten hold more than 0.9%. The sequences come from lymph node tissue, collected after IRX-2 immunotherapy. These receptors were obtained from a human donor with breast cancer. CDR3s include the opening cysteine and the closing phenylalanine or tryptophan. The D gene is left open where the match is weak. A row's size may be missing; if present it is once, few, many or a size class.

CDR3nt,CDR3aa,len,abundance,d_gene,j_gene,v_gene
TGCGCCAGCAGCCACTTCTCCAGTGGGGGCTTCCACGAGCAGTACTTC,CASSHFSSGGFHEQYF,16,.,.,TRBJ2-7,TRBV4-1
TGTGCCAGCAGCCCTTGGTTGAACACTGAAGCTTTCTTT,CASSPWLNTEAFF,13,.,.,TRBJ1-1,TRBV7-1
TGTGCCAGCAGCGGGTTCGCGAACACCGGGGAGCTGTTTTTT,CASSGFANTGELFF,14,.,.,TRBJ2-2,TRBV11-3
TGTGCCAGCAGCCTAGTCACAGACACCTACGAGCAGTACTTC,CASSLVTDTYEQYF,14,.,.,TRBJ2-7,TRBV11-3
TGCGCCAGCAGCTCCCGGGGGGTAGACGACACCGGGGAGCTGTTTTTT,CASSSRGVDDTGELFF,16,.,TRBD2,TRBJ2-2,TRBV5-1
TGTGCCAGCAGCCCGACAGGGCATGAAGCTTTCTTT,CASSPTGHEAFF,12,.,TRBD1,TRBJ1-1,TRBV6-8
TGTGCCAGCAGTGTCACTAGAAATGAGCAGTTCTTC,CASSVTRNEQFF,12,once,.,TRBJ2-1,TRBV2
TGTGCCAGCAGCTTACAGGTAAACACTGAAGCTTTCTTT,CASSLQVNTEAFF,13,.,.,TRBJ1-1,TRBV7-2
TGTGCCAGCAGCTTATCACAGGGGGCGCAGGGCTACACCTTC,CASSLSQGAQGYTF,14,once,TRBD1,TRBJ1-2,TRBV11-3
TGTGCCTGGAGTGTACAACTGGATTACAATGAGCAGTTCTTC,CAWSVQLDYNEQFF,14,once,.,TRBJ2-1,TRBV30
TGCGCCAGCAGTCTAGCGGGAGCTGAGACCCAGTACTTC,CASSLAGAETQYF,13,few,TRBD2,TRBJ2-5,TRBV10-2
TGTGCCAGCAGCCCGATCCAGGGCAATCAGCCCCAGCATTTT,CASSPIQGNQPQHF,14,.,.,TRBJ1-5,TRBV11-3
TGTGCCAGCAGGACCGGGACAGGGGGCCCTGACTATGGCTACACCTTC,CASRTGTGGPDYGYTF,16,.,TRBD1,TRBJ1-2,TRBV6-8
TGCAGCGCAGAAACAGGGGTAGCGGAAAAACTGTTTTTT,CSAETGVAEKLFF,13,.,TRBD1,TRBJ1-4,TRBV29-1
TGTGCCAGCAGCTTAGGCGGCAGGAAAACTGAAGCTTTCTTT,CASSLGGRKTEAFF,14,.,.,TRBJ1-1,TRBV11-3
TGTGCCAGCAGACTAGGGGGTCTGGACACTGAAGCTTTCTTT,CASRLGGLDTEAFF,14,.,.,TRBJ1-1,TRBV11-3
TGTGCCACCAGCAGAGACAGGGGATCGGCTAATGAAAAACTGTTTTTT,CATSRDRGSANEKLFF,16,few,.,TRBJ1-4,TRBV15
TGTGCCAGCAGCTCCCCGAGCTCCTACAATGAGCAGTTCTTC,CASSSPSSYNEQFF,14,once,.,TRBJ2-1,TRBV15
TGCGCCAGCAGCCCGGGACAGGGCAGCAATCAGCCCCAGCATTTT,CASSPGQGSNQPQHF,15,.,TRBD1,TRBJ1-5,TRBV5-1
TGCAGCGTTCGGGACAATCTAAATCAGCCCCAGCATTTT,CSVRDNLNQPQHF,13,.,.,TRBJ1-5,TRBV29-1
TGTGCCAGCAGCTTAACTAGCGGGAGGGCCCCCAATGAGCAGTTCTTC,CASSLTSGRAPNEQFF,16,.,TRBD2,TRBJ2-1,TRBV11-3
TGCGCCAGCAGCTTCGGTCTATCGGACCGTCGGGCTGATACGCAGTATTTT,CASSFGLSDRRADTQYF,17,.,.,TRBJ2-3,TRBV5-1
TGTGCTAGTGGTTTGGCCTGGGACCGCGCCTACGAGCAGTACTTC,CASGLAWDRAYEQYF,15,once,.,TRBJ2-7,TRBV12-5
TGTGCCAGTAGTACGACTAGCTTGGGCGAGCAGTACTTC,CASSTTSLGEQYF,13,.,TRBD2,TRBJ2-7,TRBV19
TGCGCCAGCAGCTTGGGTGGACTAGAAAATACGCAGTATTTT,CASSLGGLENTQYF,14,.,TRBD2,TRBJ2-3,TRBV5-1
TGCGCCAGCAGCCAAGATTTGGGACAGGGGTCTGGAAACACCATATATTTT,CASSQDLGQGSGNTIYF,17,.,.,TRBJ1-3,TRBV1
TGTGCCAGCAGTCTGGACAGGGTCAACACCGGGGAGCTGTTTTTT,CASSLDRVNTGELFF,15,.,TRBD1,TRBJ2-2,TRBV11-3
TGTGCCAGCAGTGAAGTGTTGGATAGCACAGATACGCAGTATTTT,CASSEVLDSTDTQYF,15,.,.,TRBJ2-3,TRBV6-1
TGTGCCAGTAGTATAGGAGGAGGCACAGATACGCAGTATTTT,CASSIGGGTDTQYF,14,.,.,TRBJ2-3,TRBV19
TGTGCCAGCAGTTTATCCGGGACAGGCTATGGCTACACCTTC,CASSLSGTGYGYTF,14,.,.,TRBJ1-2,TRBV22-1
TGTGCCACCCAACCGACACGTACCTCTGGAAACACCATATATTTT,CATQPTRTSGNTIYF,15,once,.,TRBJ1-3,TRBV15
TGTGCCTGGAGGTCGGAAGGGGGCCCCAGCAATCAGCCCCAGCATTTT,CAWRSEGGPSNQPQHF,16,.,TRBD1,TRBJ1-5,TRBV30
TGTGCCAGTACGGGCGTGGGGTCTACTGAAGCTTTCTTT,CASTGVGSTEAFF,13,few,.,TRBJ1-1,TRBV19
TGTGCCAGCAGCCAAACCGGGGCCTTAAACTATGGCTACACCTTC,CASSQTGALNYGYTF,15,.,.,TRBJ1-2,TRBV11-3
TGTGCCAGCAGAGGGGAGGGATCCACAGATACGCAGTATTTT,CASRGEGSTDTQYF,14,.,.,TRBJ2-3,TRBV22-1
TGCGCCAGCAGTGAGTCGACAGATGCGGACGAAAAACTGTTTTTT,CASSESTDADEKLFF,15,few,.,TRBJ1-4,TRBV10-2
TGTGCCAGCTCAGGAGGGGTCAACTACGAGCAGTACTTC,CASSGGVNYEQYF,13,once,.,TRBJ2-7,TRBV18
TGCGCCAGCGCTAGCGGGAGTACCGGGGAGCTGTTTTTT,CASASGSTGELFF,13,.,TRBD2,TRBJ2-2,TRBV10-2
TGTGCTAGTGGTCTGCTCCTAGCGGGAGCGGGCGGGGAGCTGTTTTTT,CASGLLLAGAGGELFF,16,few,TRBD2,TRBJ2-2,TRBV12-5
TGTGCCAGCAGTTACTCAGGACTAGCCGCAACGGGGGAGCTGTTTTTT,CASSYSGLAATGELFF,16,.,TRBD2,TRBJ2-2,TRBV6-8
TGTGCCTGGGGGGCAGGGGCTCAGCCCCAGCATTTT,CAWGAGAQPQHF,12,.,.,TRBJ1-5,TRBV30
TGTGCCAGCAGTGAAGCGGTAGGGGGCGGAAGCTCCTACAATGAGCAGTTCTTC,CASSEAVGGGSSYNEQFF,18,once,TRBD1,TRBJ2-1,TRBV6-7
TGTGCCAGCAGTTACTCGATGCGGCAGCCCCAGCATTTT,CASSYSMRQPQHF,13,.,.,TRBJ1-5,TRBV6-8
TGTGCCAGCAGAGCGGGACTAGTGAAGACAGATACGCAGTATTTT,CASRAGLVKTDTQYF,15,.,TRBD2,TRBJ2-3,TRBV11-3
TGTGCCAGTAGCCCGCGAGGACGGAGCTCCTACGAGCAGTACTTC,CASSPRGRSSYEQYF,15,.,.,TRBJ2-7,TRBV19
TGTGCCAGTAGTATAAGACAGGCATCCTACGAGCAGTACTTC,CASSIRQASYEQYF,14,.,.,TRBJ2-7,TRBV19